These T cell receptor beta chains were read from a single sample in a study of Graves' ophthalmopathy and Graves' hyperthyroidism. TCRdb called the multiplex PCR reads again in MiXCR, with one record for every CDR3 protein. This sample has hundreds of thousands of distinct CDR3 sequences, with 35% to 45% found just once. Sequencing was performed on peripheral blood. Receptors were obtained from an adult man with Graves' ophthalmopathy. Both conserved end residues are part of each CDR3. Fields, in order: D gene, J gene, clone size, V gene, CDR3 DNA, CDR3 protein. The D gene is left open where the match is weak. The size field is filled for only some rows; it gives once, few, many or a size class.

d_gene: NA; j_gene: TRBJ1-5; abundance: NA; v_gene: TRBV25-1; CDR3nt: TGTGCCAGCATACCTCAGGGAGTGAGCAATCAGCCCCAGCATTTT; CDR3aa: CASIPQGVSNQPQHF
d_gene: NA; j_gene: TRBJ2-2; abundance: many; v_gene: TRBV25-1; CDR3nt: TGTGCCAGCACCGGACACCTCGGCGGGGAGCTGTTTTTT; CDR3aa: CASTGHLGGELFF
d_gene: TRBD1; j_gene: TRBJ1-6; abundance: NA; v_gene: TRBV7-9; CDR3nt: TGTGCCAGCAGCCAAACTTTGCCAGGGGGCTCCTATAATTCACCCCTCCACTTT; CDR3aa: CASSQTLPGGSYNSPLHF
d_gene: TRBD2; j_gene: TRBJ2-7; abundance: NA; v_gene: TRBV7-8; CDR3nt: TGTGCCAGCAGCCAAGATACGGGGGGGATCTCCTACGAGCAGTACTTC; CDR3aa: CASSQDTGGISYEQYF
d_gene: TRBD2; j_gene: TRBJ2-7; abundance: NA; v_gene: TRBV20-1; CDR3nt: TGCAGTGCTAGCTCCGCCTCTAGCGGGAGATTCTACGAGCAGTACTTC; CDR3aa: CSASSASSGRFYEQYF
d_gene: TRBD1; j_gene: TRBJ1-2; abundance: many; v_gene: TRBV10-2; CDR3nt: TGCGCCAGCACCGCGACAGGGACCTATTACGGCTACACCTTC; CDR3aa: CASTATGTYYGYTF
d_gene: NA; j_gene: TRBJ1-5; abundance: few; v_gene: TRBV6-5; CDR3nt: TGTGCCAGCAGGCTCCCCGGGACTGGAAACAATCAGCCCCAGCATTTT; CDR3aa: CASRLPGTGNNQPQHF
d_gene: NA; j_gene: TRBJ1-5; abundance: NA; v_gene: TRBV5-5; CDR3nt: TGTGCCAGCAGCTTGGCAGGGATTTTTCAGCCCCAGCATTTT; CDR3aa: CASSLAGIFQPQHF
d_gene: NA; j_gene: TRBJ2-2; abundance: many; v_gene: TRBV19; CDR3nt: TGTGCCAGTAGTATGGTAACCGGGGAGCTGTTTTTT; CDR3aa: CASSMVTGELFF
d_gene: NA; j_gene: TRBJ1-1; abundance: many; v_gene: TRBV2; CDR3nt: TGTGCCAGCAGAGACTCGGACAGGAACACTGAAGCTTTCTTT; CDR3aa: CASRDSDRNTEAFF
d_gene: TRBD1; j_gene: TRBJ2-7; abundance: NA; v_gene: TRBV29-1; CDR3nt: TGCAGCGTGCGAATACCGGGACAGGGGGAGCAGTACTTC; CDR3aa: CSVRIPGQGEQYF
d_gene: NA; j_gene: TRBJ1-2; abundance: NA; v_gene: TRBV29-1; CDR3nt: TGCAGCGTCGAGGCAGGCCACGACAGTTATGGCTACACCTTC; CDR3aa: CSVEAGHDSYGYTF
d_gene: NA; j_gene: TRBJ2-2; abundance: many; v_gene: TRBV5-1; CDR3nt: TGCGCCAGCAGCTCCTGGAGGGACACCGGGGAGCTGTTTTTT; CDR3aa: CASSSWRDTGELFF
d_gene: TRBD1; j_gene: TRBJ1-2; abundance: NA; v_gene: TRBV29-1; CDR3nt: TGCAGCGCTCTGACAGGGGCGCTCTATGGCTACACCTTC; CDR3aa: CSALTGALYGYTF
d_gene: NA; j_gene: TRBJ2-2; abundance: many; v_gene: TRBV5-4; CDR3nt: TGTGCCAGCAGCTTGGAACTGCTCACCGGGGAGCTGTTTTTT; CDR3aa: CASSLELLTGELFF
d_gene: NA; j_gene: TRBJ1-6; abundance: NA; v_gene: TRBV13; CDR3nt: TGTGCCAGCAGCTTAAGAGGTTGGGGGGCGCAGAATTCACCCCTCCACTTT; CDR3aa: CASSLRGWGAQNSPLHF
d_gene: TRBD2; j_gene: TRBJ2-7; abundance: NA; v_gene: TRBV9; CDR3nt: TGTGCCAGCAGCTGGGGACTAGCGGATTTCTACGAGCAGTACTTC; CDR3aa: CASSWGLADFYEQYF